This is a list of T cell receptor beta chains from one sample in a study of blood T cell repertoires in COVID-19. TCRdb's copy holds only in-frame clones and misses some; the assay was immunoSEQ multiplex PCR. In the table there are about 270,000 clones, approximately 87% of which are singletons. Specimen: peripheral blood. These receptors originate from a woman in her 30s with COVID-19, enrolled during active disease. Each CDR3 is given with its conserved first and last residue. The order of the fields is V gene, J gene, clone size, CDR3 length, D gene, CDR3 DNA, CDR3 protein. A D gene is named only where the DNA matches it firmly. A row's size may be missing; if present it is once, few, many or a size class.

V gene: TRBV4-1; J gene: TRBJ1-1; clone size: -; CDR3 length: 12; D gene: -; CDR3 DNA: TGCGCCAGCAGCCAAGGTCCTTTTGAAGCTTTCTTT; CDR3 protein: CASSQGPFEAFF
V gene: TRBV6-5; J gene: TRBJ2-1; clone size: -; CDR3 length: 14; D gene: TRBD2; CDR3 DNA: TGTGCCAGCCAACTAGCGGGGGCGGGGAATGAGCAGTTCTTC; CDR3 protein: CASQLAGAGNEQFF
V gene: TRBV20-1; J gene: TRBJ2-1; clone size: -; CDR3 length: 10; D gene: -; CDR3 DNA: TGCAGTGCTAGTTTCGGGGAGCAGTTCTTC; CDR3 protein: CSASFGEQFF
V gene: TRBV11-2; J gene: TRBJ2-3; clone size: -; CDR3 length: 12; D gene: -; CDR3 DNA: TGTGCCAGCAGCGGGACAACAGATACGCAGTATTTT; CDR3 protein: CASSGTTDTQYF
V gene: TRBV6-6; J gene: TRBJ2-3; clone size: -; CDR3 length: 14; D gene: -; CDR3 DNA: TGTGCCAGCAGTTACGGAGGTAGCACAGATACGCAGTATTTT; CDR3 protein: CASSYGGSTDTQYF
V gene: TRBV5-1; J gene: TRBJ2-6; clone size: -; CDR3 length: 18; D gene: TRBD1; CDR3 DNA: TGCGCCAGCAGCTTGGACCTACAGGGGGCTACTGGGGCCAACGTCCTGACTTTC; CDR3 protein: CASSLDLQGATGANVLTF
V gene: TRBV19; J gene: TRBJ1-1; clone size: -; CDR3 length: 12; D gene: -; CDR3 DNA: TGTGCCAGTAGTATGACAGGAAATGAAGCTTTCTTT; CDR3 protein: CASSMTGNEAFF
V gene: TRBV11-2; J gene: TRBJ1-1; clone size: -; CDR3 length: 11; D gene: -; CDR3 DNA: TGTGCCAGCAGCTTTGAGGGAGAAGCTTTCTTT; CDR3 protein: CASSFEGEAFF
V gene: TRBV12-3/TRBV12-4; J gene: TRBJ2-7; clone size: -; CDR3 length: 12; D gene: TRBD1; CDR3 DNA: TGTGCCAGCAGTGGGACAGTCTACGAGCAGTACTTC; CDR3 protein: CASSGTVYEQYF
V gene: TRBV3-1/TRBV3-2; J gene: TRBJ1-2; clone size: -; CDR3 length: 14; D gene: TRBD1; CDR3 DNA: TGTGCCAGCAGCCAAGCACAGGGGACCAGGGGCTACACCTTC; CDR3 protein: CASSQAQGTRGYTF
V gene: TRBV27; J gene: TRBJ2-7; clone size: -; CDR3 length: 16; D gene: TRBD2; CDR3 DNA: TGTGCCAGCAGTAGGCAAGGGTCGGGGGGGCCTCTCGAGCAGTACTTC; CDR3 protein: CASSRQGSGGPLEQYF
V gene: TRBV28; J gene: TRBJ2-1; clone size: -; CDR3 length: 14; D gene: TRBD1; CDR3 DNA: TGTGCCAGCAGTCCGCCGGACAGGAACAATGAGCAGTTCTTC; CDR3 protein: CASSPPDRNNEQFF
V gene: TRBV7-9; J gene: TRBJ1-2; clone size: -; CDR3 length: 15; D gene: -; CDR3 DNA: TGTGCCAGCAGCTCAGTGGGGAGGGGATCCCATGGCTACACCTTC; CDR3 protein: CASSSVGRGSHGYTF
V gene: TRBV7-9; J gene: TRBJ2-1; clone size: -; CDR3 length: 16; D gene: TRBD2; CDR3 DNA: TGTGCCAGCAGCGCCTTTGGCGGGGGGGCCAAAAATGAGCAGTTCTTC; CDR3 protein: CASSAFGGGAKNEQFF
V gene: TRBV18; J gene: TRBJ1-6; clone size: -; CDR3 length: 15; D gene: -; CDR3 DNA: TGTGCCAGCTCACCACTAGTCCGGGATAATTCACCCCTCCACTTT; CDR3 protein: CASSPLVRDNSPLHF
V gene: TRBV6-5; J gene: TRBJ1-6; clone size: -; CDR3 length: 15; D gene: -; CDR3 DNA: TGTGCCAGCAGCGCAGGGTTATCCTATAATTCACCCCTCCACTTT; CDR3 protein: CASSAGLSYNSPLHF
V gene: TRBV5-1; J gene: TRBJ2-7; clone size: -; CDR3 length: 16; D gene: TRBD2; CDR3 DNA: TGCGCCAGCAGCGTCGGAACTAGCGGGGGTTCCTACGAGCAGTACTTC; CDR3 protein: CASSVGTSGGSYEQYF
V gene: TRBV5-1; J gene: TRBJ2-3; clone size: -; CDR3 length: 16; D gene: -; CDR3 DNA: TGCGCCAGCAGCCCCGAGTTACCGGGGGGCACAGATACGCAGTATTTT; CDR3 protein: CASSPELPGGTDTQYF
V gene: TRBV19; J gene: TRBJ1-5; clone size: once; CDR3 length: 16; D gene: TRBD1; CDR3 DNA: TGTGCCAGTAGTATACCCGACAGGGGTAGCAATCAGCCCCAGCATTTT; CDR3 protein: CASSIPDRGSNQPQHF
V gene: TRBV28; J gene: TRBJ1-2; clone size: -; CDR3 length: 15; D gene: TRBD1; CDR3 DNA: TGTGCCAGCAGTTTAATTAACAGGGGGGACTATGGCTACACCTTC; CDR3 protein: CASSLINRGDYGYTF
V gene: TRBV5-6; J gene: TRBJ2-2; clone size: few; CDR3 length: 14; D gene: -; CDR3 DNA: TGTGCCAGCAGCTACCTTTTAGCTGGAAGGGAGCTGTTTTTT; CDR3 protein: CASSYLLAGRELFF
V gene: TRBV3-1/TRBV3-2; J gene: TRBJ1-2; clone size: once; CDR3 length: 18; D gene: -; CDR3 DNA: TGTGCCAGCAGCCCAACCTTGAACCCGACAGGCGCCCTTGGGGGCTACACCTTC; CDR3 protein: CASSPTLNPTGALGGYTF
V gene: TRBV7-8; J gene: TRBJ1-4; clone size: many; CDR3 length: 13; D gene: TRBD1; CDR3 DNA: TGTGCCAGCAGCCTGGGGACAGACGAAAAACTGTTTTTT; CDR3 protein: CASSLGTDEKLFF
V gene: TRBV4-1; J gene: TRBJ2-7; clone size: -; CDR3 length: 13; D gene: -; CDR3 DNA: TGCGCCAGCAGCCAGGGAAACAGGGATGAGCAGTACTTC; CDR3 protein: CASSQGNRDEQYF